The present T cell receptor beta chain was sequenced within a study of blood T cell repertoires in COVID-19. Overall study: Sample material is recorded as cDNA or gDNA derived from T cells, B-cell-depleted T cells, or PBMCs.

Authors' data handling: Amplification of reference gene primers provided the estimated nucleated cell counts. Profiling relied on immunoSEQ multiplex PCR, and the TCRdb table lists in-frame clones only, not all of them. V and J calls and clone size are as listed in that table; D and trimming were resolved from the DNA. In the table there are over 100,000 clones, about 90% of which are singletons. Germline V gives CDR1 SGHKS, CDR2 YYEKEE (reference sequence). The CDR3 has 15 amino acids. Trimming removed 4 bases from V and 3 bases from J; junction bases left unmatched: 5. The chain joins TRBV5-5 to TRBJ2-3; TRBD2 matches 10 bases. Sequenced material: peripheral blood. The TCR was taken from a man in his forties or fifties with acute or convalescent COVID-19. The CDR3 DNA reads as TGTGCCAGCAGCGAGCTAGCGGGGGTGACAGATACGCAGTATTTT. Amino acids: CASSELAGVTDTQYF.